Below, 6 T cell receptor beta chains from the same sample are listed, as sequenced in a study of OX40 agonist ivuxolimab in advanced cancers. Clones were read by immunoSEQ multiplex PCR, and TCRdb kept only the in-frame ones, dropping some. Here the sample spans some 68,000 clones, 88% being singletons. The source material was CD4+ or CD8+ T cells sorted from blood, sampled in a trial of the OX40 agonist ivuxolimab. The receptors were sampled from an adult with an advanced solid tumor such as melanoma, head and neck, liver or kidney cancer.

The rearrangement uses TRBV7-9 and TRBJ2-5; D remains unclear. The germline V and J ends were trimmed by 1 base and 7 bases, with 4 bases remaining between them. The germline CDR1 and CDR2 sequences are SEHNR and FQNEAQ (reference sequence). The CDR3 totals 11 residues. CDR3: CASSLDATQYF. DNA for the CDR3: TGTGCCAGCAGCTTAGACGCGACCCAGTACTTC.

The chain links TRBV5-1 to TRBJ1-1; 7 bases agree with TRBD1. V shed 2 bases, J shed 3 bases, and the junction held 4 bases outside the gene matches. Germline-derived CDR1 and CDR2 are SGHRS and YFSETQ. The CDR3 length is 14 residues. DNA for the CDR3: TGCGCCAGCAGCTTCCAGGGGGGGGACACTGAAGCTTTCTTT. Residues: CASSFQGGDTEAFF.

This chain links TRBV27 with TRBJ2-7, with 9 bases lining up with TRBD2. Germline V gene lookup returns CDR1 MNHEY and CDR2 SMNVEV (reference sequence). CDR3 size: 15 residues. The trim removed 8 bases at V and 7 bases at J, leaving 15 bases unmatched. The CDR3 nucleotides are TGTGCCAGCTCGGGTAGGGCGGGAGGGCCCTGGGAGCAGTACTTC. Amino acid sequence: CASSGRAGGPWEQYF.

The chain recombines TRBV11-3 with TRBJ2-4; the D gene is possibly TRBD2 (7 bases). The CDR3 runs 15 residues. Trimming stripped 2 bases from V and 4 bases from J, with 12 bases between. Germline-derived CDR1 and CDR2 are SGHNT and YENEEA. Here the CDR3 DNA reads TGTGCCAGCAGCTTAAGGGGGGGCCAGAAAAACATTCAGTACTTC. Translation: CASSLRGGQKNIQYF.

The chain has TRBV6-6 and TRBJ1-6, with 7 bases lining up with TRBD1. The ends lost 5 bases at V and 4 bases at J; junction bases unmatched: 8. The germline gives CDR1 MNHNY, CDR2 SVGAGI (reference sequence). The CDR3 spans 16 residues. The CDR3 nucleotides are TGTGCCAGCAGTGGATCCAGGGACAGTTATAATTCACCCCTCCACTTT. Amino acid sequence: CASSGSRDSYNSPLHF.

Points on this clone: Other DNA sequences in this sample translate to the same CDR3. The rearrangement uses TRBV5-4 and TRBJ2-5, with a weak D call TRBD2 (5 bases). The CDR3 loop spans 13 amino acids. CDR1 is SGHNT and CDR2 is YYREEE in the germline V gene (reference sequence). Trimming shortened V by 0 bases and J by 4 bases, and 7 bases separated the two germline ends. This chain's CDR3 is CASSLAGGETQYF. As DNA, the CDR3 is TGTGCCAGCAGCTTGGCCGGAGGAGAGACCCAGTACTTC.